These 3 T cell receptor beta chains came from one sample sequenced in a study of regulatory T cells in long-lasting Graves disease. Described time point: newly diagnosed GD, antithyroid drugs for less than 3 months. RNA from PBMCs was the source of the TCR library. Arm-PCR of CDR3 regions with iRepertoire HTBI primers generated TCR beta libraries. TCRdb fed the multiplex PCR reads into MiXCR, producing one record per CDR3 protein. The data show around 320,000 distinct CDR3 sequences, approximately 15% seen once. The same sample was also studied in work on T cells in Graves' hyperthyroidism and ophthalmopathy.

The source was peripheral blood mononuclear cells (PBMCs), collected at new diagnosis, from a patient treated with antithyroid drugs. These receptors were obtained from a man aged 35 to 55 with Graves disease.

There are many counts of this clonotype. The chain recombines TRBV9 with TRBJ1-2; a weak D match, TRBD1 (5 bases). V was shortened by 3 bases and J by 4 bases, with 16 bases between the two germline ends. Germline assignment: CDR1 SGDLS and CDR2 YYNGEE. This CDR3 has 15 residues. The CDR3 reads CASSAPGHGTYGYTF. CDR3 DNA: TGTGCCAGCAGCGCCCCCGGACATGGGACCTATGGCTACACCTTC.

This clonotype was seen ten or more times. V is TRBV7-2 and J is TRBJ2-3; 14 bases align to TRBD2. Trimming took 5 bases from V and 2 from J; bases not matched to a gene: 9. Germline lookup yields CDR1 SGHTA and CDR2 FQGNSA. CDR3 size: 18 residues. The DNA for the CDR3 is TGTGCCAGCAGCCAGGACCGGACTAGCGGGGGGTTCACAGATACGCAGTATTTT. It translates to CASSQDRTSGGFTDTQYF.

This clonotype was counted ten times or more. V usage is TRBV18 and J usage is TRBJ2-3; TRBD2 matches at 11 bases. The CDR3 consists of 18 residues. Trimming at V came to 0 bases and at J to 0 bases, leaving 5 bases not matched to a gene. Germline V gene data show CDR1 as KGHSH and CDR2 as LQKENI. This CDR3 is CASSPPTSGTGSTDTQYF. The CDR3 coding sequence is TGTGCCAGCTCACCACCGACTAGCGGGACCGGTAGCACAGATACGCAGTATTTT.